This entry lists 32 T cell receptor beta chains sequenced from one sample in a study of human T cells and chemical hapten exposure. MiXCR, applied by TCRdb to the RACE reads, yields one record per CDR3 protein. Of just under 350,000 distinct CDR3 sequences in the sample, around 6.9% are singletons; the top ten hold 7.5% to 9%. Time point defined: patch test 1, 2 weeks after DPC sensitization. Treatment denoted: therapeutic diphenylcyclopropenone sensitization with weekly scalp DPC. Here the sequenced sample was whole blood, taken in connection with sensitization to the hapten diphenylcyclopropenone (DPC). The receptors were gathered from a woman in her late teens or twenties with alopecia areata. Some clones in this sample may be carry-over from other donors' samples.

This clonotype was observed a few times. V gene TRBV5-1 combines with J gene TRBJ1-6, with a tentative D call TRBD1 (6 bases). With 4 bases removed from V and 6 bases from J, the gap between germline ends came to 17 bases. CDR1 is SGHRS, CDR2 YFSETQ, per germline. This CDR3 has 16 residues. CDR3 residues: CASSREPTGGNSPLHF. The CDR3 DNA reads TGCGCCAGCAGCCGAGAGCCGACAGGTGGTAATTCACCCCTCCACTTT. Full variable domain (remainder filled in from reference TRBV5-1 and TRBJ1-6): KAGVTQTPRYLIKTRGQQVTLSCSPISGHRSVSWYQQTPGQGLQFLFEYFSETQRNKGNFPGRFSGRQFSNSRSEMNVSTLELGDSALYLCASSREPTGGNSPLHFGNGTRLTVT.

The V call is TRBV19, the J call TRBJ2-3; TRBD1 agrees at 8 bases. The CDR3 runs to 14 residues. Germline CDR1 and CDR2: LNHDA and SQIVND (reference sequence). The J segment lost 4 bases and the V segment lost 6 bases, leaving 6 bases of the junction unmatched. CDR3 sequence (DNA): TGTGCCAGTAGGGTGGGGACAGGCCCAGATACGCAGTATTTT. This gives the protein CASRVGTGPDTQYF.

The V and J genes are TRBV20-1 and TRBJ1-6; D is ambiguous. The V end was cut by 2 bases, the J end by 9 bases, with 14 bases between. The CDR3 sequence is 14 residues long. Germline CDR1 is DFQATT and CDR2 is SNEGSKA (reference sequence). In nucleotides, the CDR3 is TGCAGTGCTAGAAGAGAGTTAGAAGGTTCACCCCTCCACTTT. Translation: CSARRELEGSPLHF.

There are many counts of this clonotype. The CDR3 DNA reads TGCGCCAGCAGCTTGGAGGGAAACTCTGGGGCCAACGTCCTGACTTTC. Translated, it gives CASSLEGNSGANVLTF. V is TRBV5-1 and J is TRBJ2-6; D call uncertain. Germline CDR1 SGHRS, CDR2 YFSETQ. The V end lost 0 bases, the J end lost 0 bases, and 7 bases lay between the germline ends. The length of the CDR3 is 16 residues.

This clonotype was picked up a small number of times. CDR3 loop: CASSEIGTPTYEQYF. The CDR3 nucleotides read TGTGCCAGCAGTGAAATAGGGACGCCAACCTACGAGCAGTACTTC. The chain is built from TRBV2 and TRBJ2-7; D tentatively fits TRBD1 or TRBD2 (5 bases each). Germline V gene sequence: CDR1 SNHLY, CDR2 FYNNEI. The V and J ends lost 2 bases and 2 bases respectively, with 13 bases between them. The CDR3 length is 15 residues.

At least ten counts were recorded for this clonotype. The rearrangement links TRBV6-2 or TRBV6-3 to TRBJ2-6; 8 bases align to TRBD1. CDR3 length: 17 amino acids. CDR1 and CDR2 from the germline V gene are MNHEY and SVGEGT. J was trimmed by 2 bases and V by 6 bases; bases with no gene match: 9. CDR3 sequence reads: CASSDGQGSPGANVLTF. In nucleotides, the CDR3 is TGTGCCAGCAGCGACGGACAGGGTTCTCCTGGGGCCAACGTCCTGACTTTC.

The genes are TRBV20-1 and TRBJ2-2, with TRBD2 matching 9 bases. The CDR3 loop spans 16 amino acids. Trimming cost V 1 base and J 1 base; bases outside gene matches: 4. Per germline, CDR1 DFQATT and CDR2 SNEGSKA (reference sequence). The DNA for the CDR3 is TGCAGTGCTAGAGCTGCGACTAGCGGGAACACCGGGGAGCTGTTTTTT. It yields the protein CSARAATSGNTGELFF.

This clonotype was picked up many times. The V and J genes are TRBV4-2 and TRBJ1-6; D is possibly TRBD1 (5 bases). The V and J ends lost 0 bases and 7 bases respectively, with 13 bases between them. CDR3 length: 16 residues. Germline CDR1 reads LGHNA; CDR2 reads YNFKEQ. The chain's CDR3 is CASSQDRDPRNSPLHF. As DNA, the CDR3 is TGTGCCAGCAGCCAAGATAGGGACCCCAGAAATTCACCCCTCCACTTT.

This clonotype appeared a few times. The rearrangement joins TRBV12-3 or TRBV12-4 to TRBJ1-1, with unresolved D. Trimming removed 6 bases from V and 0 bases from J, with 11 bases in between. CDR3 length equals 14 residues. The DNA of the CDR3 is TGTGCCAGCAGCAACCCTCAGATGAACACTGAAGCTTTCTTT. Protein: CASSNPQMNTEAFF.

This clonotype came up many times. The rearrangement links TRBV7-6 to TRBJ1-1; D is perhaps TRBD1 (6 bases). This CDR3 is built from 15 residues. The V gene's germline CDR1 is SGHVS and CDR2 FNYEAQ. V was shortened by 4 bases and J by 3 bases, with 15 bases between the two germline ends. The CDR3 DNA is TGTGCCAGCAGCTCAATGCAGGGGCGGGACACTGAAGCTTTCTTT. Translated, it gives CASSSMQGRDTEAFF. Filled out from reference TRBV7-6 and TRBJ1-1, the complete variable domain reads GAGVSQSPRYKVTKRGQDVALRCDPISGHVSLYWYRQALGQGPEFLTYFNYEAQQDKSGLPNDRFSAERPEGSISTLTIQRTEQRDSAMYRCASSSMQGRDTEAFFGQGTRLTVV.

V gene TRBV13 combines with J gene TRBJ1-2; D is possibly TRBD1 (5 bases). The V gene's germline CDR1 is PRHDT and CDR2 FYEKMQ (reference sequence). There are 17 residues in the CDR3. The V and J ends lost 4 bases and 2 bases respectively, with 20 bases between them. The CDR3 sequence: CASSSNLEGSLNYGYTF. The CDR3 region has the DNA TGTGCCAGCAGCTCTAACCTAGAGGGGAGTTTAAACTATGGCTACACCTTC.

There are many counts of this clonotype. This sequence joins TRBV7-3 and TRBJ2-1, with D possibly TRBD2 on 5 matching bases. CDR3 length: 16 amino acids. The germline V gene has CDR1 SGHTA and CDR2 FQGTGA. The V end lost 5 bases, the J end lost 7 bases, and 21 bases lay between the germline ends. CDR3 coding DNA: TGTGCCAGCAGCGTACGCCCCGGGCCCGGCGGGAATGAGCAGTTCTTC. It is translated as CASSVRPGPGGNEQFF. Full variable domain (rest looked up from reference TRBV7-3 and TRBJ2-1): GAGVSQTPSNKVTEKGKYVELRCDPISGHTALYWYRQSLGQGPEFLIYFQGTGAADDSGLPNDRFFAVRPEGSVSTLKIQRTERGDSAVYLCASSVRPGPGGNEQFFGPGTRLTVL.

The rearrangement links TRBV18 to TRBJ2-1, with unresolved D. This CDR3 region has 17 residues. With 1 base removed from V and 3 bases from J, the gap between germline ends came to 16 bases. Germline assignment: CDR1 KGHSH and CDR2 LQKENI. DNA for the CDR3: TGTGCCAGCTCACCACTTCCTCCCGAGACCTTCTACAATGAGCAGTTCTTC. Translating it yields CASSPLPPETFYNEQFF.

This clonotype was seen a few times. The genes are TRBV7-9 and TRBJ1-4; a weak D match, TRBD1 (5 bases). The V gene lost 5 bases and the J gene lost 4 bases, with 11 bases spanning the gap. The CDR3 is made up of 14 amino acids. Germline lookup yields CDR1 SEHNR and CDR2 FQNEAQ (reference sequence). The CDR3, as DNA: TGTGCCAGCAGCCCGACAGCGAGTAATGAAAAACTGTTTTTT. Translated, it gives CASSPTASNEKLFF.

This clonotype has just a few counts. This sequence joins TRBV5-1 and TRBJ1-2; TRBD1 matches at 9 bases. Germline V gene data show CDR1 as SGHRS and CDR2 as YFSETQ. The CDR3 runs to 16 residues. The trim removed 3 bases at V and 8 bases at J, leaving 14 bases unmatched. CDR3 sequence: CASSWGVSQGAQGYTF. The CDR3 DNA is TGCGCCAGCAGCTGGGGAGTATCACAGGGGGCACAAGGCTACACCTTC.

This clonotype has just one count. The V gene is TRBV27, the J gene TRBJ1-2; TRBD1 is a possible D gene (5 bases). Germline CDR1 is MNHEY and CDR2 is SMNVEV (reference sequence). CDR3 size: 13 residues. V was pared by 4 bases and J by 7 bases, with 13 bases between. Written as DNA, the CDR3 is TGTGCCAGCAGTTCCGCGCGGGGGGTTGGCTACACCTTC. This encodes CASSSARGVGYTF.

In its sample, this clonotype was seen a few times. The V call is TRBV5-1, the J call TRBJ2-2; D unclear. CDR3 length: 16 residues. In germline, CDR1 is SGHRS, CDR2 YFSETQ. Trimming took off 4 bases at V and 2 bases at J, with 15 bases between the two ends. The CDR3 region is CASSLNPTLNTGELFF. CDR3 bases: TGCGCCAGCAGCCTAAATCCCACACTTAACACCGGGGAGCTGTTTTTT.

This clonotype occurred a few times. The rearrangement links TRBV15 to TRBJ2-1, with 15 bases aligning to TRBD2. The germline gives CDR1 LNHNV, CDR2 YYDKDF (reference sequence). V shed 0 bases, J shed 10 bases, and the junction held 7 bases outside the gene matches. The CDR3 is 17 residues long. DNA for the CDR3: TGTGCCACCAGCAGAGATCAAGGACTAGCGGGGGGGCTGGAGCAGTTCTTC. Protein product: CATSRDQGLAGGLEQFF.

The rearrangement uses TRBV2 and TRBJ2-3; D not certain. CDR1 is SNHLY, CDR2 FYNNEI, per germline. The V gene lost 8 bases and the J gene lost 4 bases, with 16 bases spanning the gap. The CDR3 contains 14 residues. The CDR3 bases are TGTGCCAGCGGTGCCCCTAAGGTCGCAGATACGCAGTATTTT. Protein: CASGAPKVADTQYF.

This clonotype showed up just a few times. The chain has TRBV5-6 and TRBJ2-4; 8 bases agree with TRBD1. CDR1 is SGHDT and CDR2 is YYEEEE in the germline V gene. Trimming cost V 3 bases and J 9 bases; bases outside gene matches: 11. The CDR3 totals 15 residues. The CDR3 protein is CASSWGSTGDGIQYF. As DNA, the CDR3 is TGTGCCAGCAGCTGGGGCTCGACAGGGGACGGCATTCAGTACTTC.

This clonotype was observed a few times. V and J are TRBV18 and TRBJ1-3; D gene unclear. The length of the CDR3 is 13 residues. Between the trimmed V and J ends, which lost 8 bases and 3 bases, there was a span of 11 bases. Germline CDR1 is KGHSH and CDR2 is LQKENI. DNA of the CDR3: TGTGCCAGCGCCGGCGGAGTTGGAAACACCATATATTTT. It translates to CASAGGVGNTIYF.

This clonotype was detected ten times or more. The chain couples TRBV12-3 or TRBV12-4 to TRBJ2-1; 12 bases map to TRBD2. This CDR3 region has 16 residues. The ends lost 6 bases at V and 5 bases at J; junction bases unmatched: 8. CDR3 DNA: TGTGCCAGCAGCCTCCTAGGACTAGCGGGGAACAATGAGCAGTTCTTC. Amino acid sequence: CASSLLGLAGNNEQFF.

This clonotype came up many times. This chain links TRBV16 with TRBJ1-5; possible D gene TRBD1, 5 bases. The V gene's germline CDR1 is KGHSY and CDR2 FQNENV. V was pared by 0 bases and J by 6 bases, with 9 bases between. This CDR3 is 14 amino acids long. Here the CDR3 reads CASSQSQGGQPQHF. CDR3 in DNA: TGTGCCAGCAGCCAATCTCAGGGCGGTCAGCCCCAGCATTTT.

The table lists this clonotype with a few counts. The rearrangement links TRBV6-6 to TRBJ1-1; D remains ambiguous. The CDR3 is 13 residues long. V was clipped by 9 bases and J by 0 bases, with 11 bases between them. Germline V gene sequence: CDR1 MNHNY, CDR2 SVGAGI (reference sequence). The chain's CDR3 is CASGDNMNTEAFF. CDR3 nucleotide sequence: TGTGCCAGTGGGGATAACATGAACACTGAAGCTTTCTTT.

V usage is TRBV7-9 and J usage is TRBJ1-1, with D unclear. V was cut by 2 bases and J by 8 bases, with 9 bases left in between. The CDR3 sequence is 12 residues long. CDR1 is SEHNR, CDR2 FQNEAQ, per germline (reference sequence). CDR3 bases: TGTGCCAGCAGCTTAAAACCAGAAGAAGCTTTCTTT. Translated, it gives CASSLKPEEAFF.

Only a few counts were recorded for this clonotype. J is TRBJ2-3 and V is TRBV14, with TRBD2 as a possible D gene (6 bases). The CDR3 length is 16 residues. Germline V gives CDR1 SGHDN, CDR2 FVKESK. Trimming pared 4 bases from V and 3 bases from J, leaving 17 bases between. DNA of the CDR3: TGTGCCAGCAGCCTCCTATCGGGGACTCTTACAGATACGCAGTATTTT. This gives the protein CASSLLSGTLTDTQYF.

The chain joins TRBV14 to TRBJ2-1; D unresolved. Germline CDR1 SGHDN, CDR2 FVKESK. V shed 4 bases and J shed 3 bases, with 10 bases lying between them. CDR3 length: 14 amino acids. CDR3 in DNA: TGTGCCAGCAGCCTCGGGCTTCTCTACAATGAGCAGTTCTTC. Amino acid sequence: CASSLGLLYNEQFF.

There are a few counts of this clonotype. The V gene is TRBV7-9, the J gene TRBJ1-4; D is unclear. This CDR3 is 13 amino acids long. Germline CDR1 reads SEHNR; CDR2 reads FQNEAQ (reference sequence). The V end was cut by 5 bases, the J end by 8 bases, with 12 bases between. The CDR3: CASSPGPREKLFF. In DNA form, the CDR3 reads TGTGCCAGCAGCCCAGGACCTAGGGAAAAACTGTTTTTT.

This chain uses TRBV4-1 with TRBJ1-5; unclear D gene. The CDR3 covers 16 residues. Germline V gene data show CDR1 as MGHRA and CDR2 as YSYEKL. Between the trimmed V and J ends, which lost 1 base and 0 bases, there was a span of 10 bases. CDR3 protein: CASSQGTVYSNQPQHF. The CDR3 nucleotides read TGCGCCAGCAGCCAAGGTACAGTGTATAGCAATCAGCCCCAGCATTTT.

This clonotype showed up just a few times. The rearrangement uses TRBV14 and TRBJ1-1; D possibly corresponds to TRBD1 (6 bases). Germline V gene data show CDR1 as SGHDN and CDR2 as FVKESK. The CDR3 sequence is 13 residues long. The V and J ends lost 6 bases and 2 bases respectively, with 10 bases between them. Here the CDR3 reads CASSGQFNTEAFF. In nucleotides, the CDR3 is TGTGCCAGCAGTGGACAGTTTAACACTGAAGCTTTCTTT.

Many counts were recorded for this clonotype. The chain joins TRBV4-1 to TRBJ1-1, with TRBD1 identical over 8 bases. This CDR3 contains 13 residues. Germline V gene sequence: CDR1 MGHRA, CDR2 YSYEKL. The V gene end was trimmed by 3 bases and the J gene end by 3 bases; junction bases not matched to a gene: 0. CDR3 sequence (DNA): TGCGCCAGCAGCCAGACAGGGGACACTGAAGCTTTCTTT. It codes for CASSQTGDTEAFF.

V and J are TRBV5-6 and TRBJ1-4; D is uncertain. The CDR3 totals 15 residues. V lost 0 bases and J 7 bases, leaving 13 bases between the germline ends. Germline CDR1 SGHDT, CDR2 YYEEEE. CDR3 residues: CASSLEGGGGEKLFF. The CDR3 bases are TGTGCCAGCAGCTTGGAAGGAGGAGGAGGTGAAAAACTGTTTTTT. Based on the CDR3 plus reference TRBV5-6 and TRBJ1-4, the full variable domain is DAGVTQSPTHLIKTRGQQVTLRCSPKSGHDTVSWYQQALGQGPQFIFQYYEEEERQRGNFPDRFSGHQFPNYSSELNVNALLLGDSALYLCASSLEGGGGEKLFFGSGTQLSVL.